This T cell receptor (beta chain) emerged from a study of cytomegalovirus exposure and HLA in healthy donors. Study-level background: The early release's HLA-typed donors yielded approximately 85 million unique TCRs.

13 Jbeta primers and 60 Vbeta primers were used for the PCR. Using immunoSEQ multiplex PCR, the repertoire was profiled, and TCRdb retains in-frame clones only, with some absent. In the table there are approximately 150,000 clones, around 82% of which are singletons. Study conclusions and caveats: HLA allele associations emerged for around 16,000 TCR beta sequences in a later analysis, at 0.05 false discovery rate. Sequencing depth across donors, presence/absence analyses assumed, was roughly uniform. Certain sequence variants were highly shared and formed a cluster, and this cluster was likely a sequencing artifact.

This CDR3 is 10 amino acids long. V dropped 8 bases and J dropped 8 bases, with 7 bases sitting between them. CDR1 and CDR2 (germline): MDHEN, SYDVKM. For this clone: The antigen is unknown.

The sample was PBMCs. This sequence was found in a woman aged 18-29 years in good health and CMV-seropositive. V usage is TRBV28 and J usage is TRBJ2-1; D not certain. CDR3 residues: CASGFHEQFF. The CDR3 bases are TGTGCCAGCGGCTTCCATGAGCAGTTCTTC.